Listed below are T cell receptor beta chains from one sample, sequenced in a study of T cell changes during pregnancy in multiple sclerosis. Assay used: immunoSEQ multiplex PCR; TCRdb lists only in-frame clones, some missing. This sample has some 70,000 clones; roughly 88% occur once, and the top ten carry 9.5%. The input for sequencing was peripheral blood, taken after pregnancy. These receptors came from a female donor in good health, enrolled as a control in a pregnancy study. Each CDR3 is given with its conserved first and last residue. Fields, in order: clone size, V gene, D gene, J gene, CDR3 protein, CDR3 DNA. D genes are given only for firm matches. The size field is filled for only some rows; it gives once, few, many or a size class.

size: -; V: TRBV7-9; D: -; J: TRBJ2-3; CDR3: CASSLAGRDTQYF; DNA: TGTGCCAGCAGCTTGGCAGGTCGAGATACGCAGTATTTT
size: -; V: TRBV7-2; D: -; J: TRBJ2-1; CDR3: CASSPAWGDKSYNEQFF; DNA: TGTGCCAGCAGCCCCGCTTGGGGAGACAAGTCCTACAATGAGCAGTTCTTC
size: once; V: TRBV10-2; D: -; J: TRBJ2-2; CDR3: CASRATGPNTGELFF; DNA: TGCGCCAGCAGGGCGACAGGCCCGAACACCGGGGAGCTGTTTTTT
size: -; V: TRBV7-6; D: -; J: TRBJ2-4; CDR3: CASSLGKGLAKNIQYF; DNA: TGTGCCAGCAGCTTAGGAAAGGGACTAGCCAAAAACATTCAGTACTTC
size: -; V: TRBV5-1; D: TRBD2; J: TRBJ2-7; CDR3: CASSLAGGDLYEQYF; DNA: TGCGCCAGCAGCTTGGCCGGGGGGGATCTTTACGAGCAGTACTTC
size: -; V: TRBV5-1; D: TRBD1; J: TRBJ2-7; CDR3: CASGFDRGPYEQYF; DNA: TGCGCCAGCGGCTTCGACAGGGGCCCCTACGAGCAGTACTTC
size: -; V: TRBV7-8; D: TRBD2; J: TRBJ2-1; CDR3: CASSSSIAGGSYNEQFF; DNA: TGTGCCAGCAGCTCTTCCATAGCGGGGGGCTCCTACAATGAGCAGTTCTTC
size: once; V: TRBV19; D: TRBD1; J: TRBJ2-1; CDR3: CASSIGPQGSYNEQFF; DNA: TGTGCCAGTAGTATAGGGCCACAGGGGTCCTACAATGAGCAGTTCTTC
size: -; V: TRBV19; D: -; J: TRBJ1-1; CDR3: CASSGGWTEAFF; DNA: TGTGCCAGTAGTGGGGGGTGGACTGAAGCTTTCTTT
size: -; V: TRBV6-6; D: TRBD2; J: TRBJ2-5; CDR3: CASSYSQLAGETQYF; DNA: TGTGCCAGCAGTTACTCCCAGTTAGCGGGCGAGACCCAGTACTTC
size: -; V: TRBV15; D: TRBD1; J: TRBJ2-5; CDR3: CATSRENRGLETQYF; DNA: TGTGCCACCAGCAGAGAAAACAGGGGGCTAGAGACCCAGTACTTC
size: many; V: TRBV5-5; D: TRBD1; J: TRBJ1-4; CDR3: CASSDGTENEKLFF; DNA: TGTGCCAGCAGCGACGGGACAGAGAATGAAAAACTGTTTTTT
size: few; V: TRBV6-6; D: TRBD1; J: TRBJ1-2; CDR3: CASSYLTGNGYTF; DNA: TGTGCCAGCAGTTACCTGACAGGGAACGGCTACACCTTC
size: -; V: TRBV5-4; D: -; J: TRBJ1-1; CDR3: CASSPGGVMNTEAFF; DNA: TGTGCCAGCAGCCCGGGGGGGGTCATGAACACTGAAGCTTTCTTT
size: -; V: TRBV6-5; D: TRBD1; J: TRBJ2-7; CDR3: CAIRRTGVAEQYF; DNA: TGTGCCATCCGCCGGACAGGGGTAGCCGAGCAGTACTTC
size: -; V: TRBV5-1; D: -; J: TRBJ2-5; CDR3: CASSQTGAQETQYF; DNA: TGCGCCAGCAGCCAAACAGGCGCTCAAGAGACCCAGTACTTC
size: -; V: TRBV6-1; D: TRBD2; J: TRBJ2-5; CDR3: CASSGLGSGGAETQYF; DNA: TGTGCCAGCAGTGGGCTTGGTAGCGGGGGTGCAGAGACCCAGTACTTC
size: -; V: TRBV7-6; D: -; J: TRBJ2-7; CDR3: CASSLVSPPGTYEQYF; DNA: TGTGCCAGCAGCTTAGTATCCCCCCCGGGTACCTACGAGCAGTACTTC
size: -; V: TRBV18; D: -; J: TRBJ1-1; CDR3: CASSTGLTNTEAFF; DNA: TGTGCCAGCTCAACGGGACTTACGAACACTGAAGCTTTCTTT
size: once; V: TRBV10-3; D: -; J: TRBJ2-7; CDR3: CAIRDTSYEQYF; DNA: TGTGCCATCAGAGACACTTCCTACGAGCAGTACTTC
size: few; V: TRBV7-2; D: TRBD1; J: TRBJ2-2; CDR3: CASSPDRGGAGELFF; DNA: TGTGCCAGCAGCCCGGACAGGGGCGGTGCCGGGGAGCTGTTTTTT
size: -; V: TRBV11-3; D: -; J: TRBJ1-2; CDR3: CASSKVDSGFYGYTF; DNA: TGTGCCAGCAGCAAAGTGGACTCGGGTTTCTATGGCTACACCTTC
size: once; V: TRBV2; D: -; J: TRBJ1-4; CDR3: CASTTRGLREKLFF; DNA: TGTGCCAGCACCACGCGGGGGCTGAGGGAAAAACTGTTTTTT
size: -; V: TRBV7-2; D: TRBD1; J: TRBJ1-2; CDR3: CASSSDINQGAYGYTF; DNA: TGTGCCAGCAGCTCAGATATAAACCAGGGGGCCTATGGCTACACCTTC
size: -; V: TRBV6-5; D: -; J: TRBJ2-3; CDR3: CASSYSPGDPTDTQYF; DNA: TGTGCCAGCAGTTACTCCCCGGGAGACCCCACAGATACGCAGTATTTT
size: -; V: TRBV27; D: -; J: TRBJ2-7; CDR3: CASSLGRSSSYEQYF; DNA: TGTGCCAGCAGTTTGGGCAGGTCGAGCTCCTACGAGCAGTACTTC
size: -; V: TRBV29-1; D: TRBD1; J: TRBJ1-1; CDR3: CSLGQGIGTEAFF; DNA: TGCAGCCTTGGACAGGGAATAGGAACTGAAGCTTTCTTT
size: few; V: TRBV30; D: TRBD2; J: TRBJ2-2; CDR3: CASVGLAGDNTGELFF; DNA: TGTGCTTCAGTCGGCCTAGCGGGGGACAACACCGGGGAGCTGTTTTTT
size: -; V: TRBV9; D: -; J: TRBJ2-5; CDR3: CASSLSPNRDQETQYF; DNA: TGTGCCAGCAGTCTCTCTCCCAACAGGGATCAAGAGACCCAGTACTTC
size: -; V: TRBV5-8; D: -; J: TRBJ1-4; CDR3: CASRHDFVGSEKLFF; DNA: TGTGCCAGCAGGCACGACTTCGTGGGGAGTGAAAAACTGTTTTTT
size: -; V: TRBV6-5; D: -; J: TRBJ1-6; CDR3: CASSSAADNSPLHF; DNA: TGTGCCAGCAGTTCGGCGGCGGATAATTCACCCCTCCACTTT
size: -; V: TRBV9; D: -; J: TRBJ2-1; CDR3: CASSAGNEQFF; DNA: TGTGCCAGCAGCGCAGGAAATGAGCAGTTCTTC
size: -; V: TRBV6-6; D: -; J: TRBJ2-2; CDR3: CASSYGPPVNTGELFF; DNA: TGTGCCAGCAGTTATGGCCCACCCGTCAACACCGGGGAGCTGTTTTTT
size: -; V: TRBV11-2; D: TRBD1; J: TRBJ2-7; CDR3: CASSLDLGRGPDEQYF; DNA: TGTGCCAGCAGCTTAGATCTCGGCAGGGGGCCTGACGAGCAGTACTTC
size: few; V: TRBV2; D: -; J: TRBJ1-1; CDR3: CASKAGYGTEAFF; DNA: TGTGCCAGCAAAGCAGGGTACGGCACTGAAGCTTTCTTT
size: -; V: TRBV2; D: TRBD2; J: TRBJ2-3; CDR3: CASRQRERNTDTQYF; DNA: TGTGCCAGCAGGCAGCGGGAGCGGAACACAGATACGCAGTATTTT
size: -; V: TRBV6-5; D: TRBD1; J: TRBJ2-1; CDR3: CASSPTGGNYNEQFF; DNA: TGTGCCAGCAGTCCCACAGGGGGGAACTACAATGAGCAGTTCTTC
size: -; V: TRBV30; D: TRBD1; J: TRBJ1-5; CDR3: CALVPDRGANQPQHF; DNA: TGTGCCTTGGTGCCGGACAGGGGCGCGAATCAGCCCCAGCATTTT
size: once; V: TRBV6-1; D: TRBD2; J: TRBJ2-3; CDR3: CASSAFLAGETTDTQYF; DNA: TGTGCCAGCAGTGCCTTCCTAGCGGGAGAAACCACAGATACGCAGTATTTT
size: -; V: TRBV7-2; D: -; J: TRBJ2-3; CDR3: CASSPGHRTDTQYF; DNA: TGTGCCAGCAGCCCCGGACACCGCACAGATACGCAGTATTTT
size: -; V: TRBV15; D: TRBD1; J: TRBJ1-1; CDR3: CATSRDRQGAIRNTEAFF; DNA: TGTGCCACCAGCAGAGATCGACAGGGGGCGATAAGAAACACTGAAGCTTTCTTT
size: once; V: TRBV6-5; D: TRBD1; J: TRBJ1-1; CDR3: CASTRQGWDTEAFF; DNA: TGTGCCAGCACACGACAGGGTTGGGACACTGAAGCTTTCTTT
size: few; V: TRBV27; D: -; J: TRBJ1-1; CDR3: CASSSAGTWNTEAFF; DNA: TGTGCCAGCAGTTCCGCCGGGACTTGGAACACTGAAGCTTTCTTT
size: once; V: TRBV27; D: -; J: TRBJ2-2; CDR3: CASRNLAVTGELFF; DNA: TGTGCCAGCAGGAACCTCGCAGTCACCGGGGAGCTGTTTTTT
size: -; V: TRBV29-1; D: -; J: TRBJ1-2; CDR3: CSVQQGSYGYTF; DNA: TGCAGCGTGCAACAGGGATCCTATGGCTACACCTTC
size: -; V: TRBV10-3; D: -; J: TRBJ1-4; CDR3: CAISESLGAGGNEKLFF; DNA: TGTGCCATCAGTGAGTCCCTAGGGGCAGGTGGGAATGAAAAACTGTTTTTT
size: -; V: TRBV10-3; D: TRBD2; J: TRBJ2-3; CDR3: CAITTAKAGEREDTQYF; DNA: TGTGCCATCACTACGGCGAAAGCGGGGGAAAGAGAAGATACGCAGTATTTT
size: -; V: TRBV4-1; D: -; J: TRBJ1-1; CDR3: CASSPGDRNTEAFF; DNA: TGCGCCAGCAGCCCAGGGGATCGGAACACTGAAGCTTTCTTT
size: -; V: TRBV18; D: TRBD1; J: TRBJ1-5; CDR3: CASSRGTGAGQPQHF; DNA: TGTGCCAGCTCCCGGGGGACAGGGGCCGGTCAGCCCCAGCATTTT
size: -; V: TRBV10-1; D: TRBD2; J: TRBJ2-6; CDR3: CASSPRSSGVLTF; DNA: TGCGCCAGCAGCCCCCGGTCTAGCGGCGTCCTGACTTTC
size: -; V: TRBV11-2; D: TRBD1; J: TRBJ1-3; CDR3: CASSLDGRGIYF; DNA: TGTGCCAGCAGCTTAGACGGCAGGGGGATATATTTT
size: -; V: TRBV2; D: -; J: TRBJ2-7; CDR3: CASSEQGSNEQYF; DNA: TGTGCCAGCAGTGAACAGGGTAGCAACGAGCAGTACTTC
size: once; V: TRBV5-1; D: -; J: TRBJ1-1; CDR3: CASRAGTASPEAFF; DNA: TGCGCCAGCAGAGCCGGGACTGCAAGTCCTGAAGCTTTCTTT
size: -; V: TRBV29-1; D: TRBD2; J: TRBJ2-7; CDR3: CTGGGRNYEQYF; DNA: TGCACCGGGGGGGGTAGAAACTACGAGCAGTACTTC
size: -; V: TRBV11-3; D: -; J: TRBJ1-4; CDR3: CASSLSLLSGGQNEKLFF; DNA: TGTGCCAGCAGCTTGTCCCTCCTGTCGGGGGGCCAGAATGAAAAACTGTTTTTT
size: -; V: TRBV29-1; D: -; J: TRBJ1-1; CDR3: CSVQTTGNTEAFF; DNA: TGCAGCGTCCAGACAACAGGGAACACTGAAGCTTTCTTT
size: -; V: TRBV2; D: TRBD1; J: TRBJ1-5; CDR3: CASTSRTGGEPQHF; DNA: TGTGCCAGCACGTCCAGGACAGGGGGGGAGCCCCAGCATTTT